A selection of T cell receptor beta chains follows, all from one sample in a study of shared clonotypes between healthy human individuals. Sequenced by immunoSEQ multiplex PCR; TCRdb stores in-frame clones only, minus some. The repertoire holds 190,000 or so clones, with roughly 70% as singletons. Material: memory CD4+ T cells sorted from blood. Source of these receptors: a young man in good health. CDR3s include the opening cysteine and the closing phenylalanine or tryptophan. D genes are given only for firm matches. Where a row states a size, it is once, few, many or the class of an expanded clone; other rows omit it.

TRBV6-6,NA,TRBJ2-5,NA,TGTGCCAGCAATCGGGGCGCAGAGACCCAGTACTTC,CASNRGAETQYF
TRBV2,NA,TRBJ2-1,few,TGTGCCAGCAGTGAAAGTGGGCTAGAAGGCAATGAGCAGTTCTTC,CASSESGLEGNEQFF
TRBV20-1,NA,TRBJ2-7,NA,TGCAGTGCTAGCAAGGGGTACGAGCAGTACTTC,CSASKGYEQYF
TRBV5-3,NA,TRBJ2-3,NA,TGTGCCAGAAGCTTGTGGGGGAATACGCAGTATTTT,CARSLWGNTQYF
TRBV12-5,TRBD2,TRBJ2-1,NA,TGTGCTAGTGGTTTGGACGATATAGCGGGAGTAAAGATATTGGACAATGAGCAGTTCTTC,CASGLDDIAGVKILDNEQFF
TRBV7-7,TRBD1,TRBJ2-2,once,TGTGCCAGCAGCTCAGGGGGCTGGGACACCGGGGAGCTGTTTTTT,CASSSGGWDTGELFF
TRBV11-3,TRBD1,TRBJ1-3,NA,TGTGCCAGCAGCTGGGGACAGGGTTATTTTCGGTGCTCTGGAAACACCATATATTTT,CASSWGQGYFRCSGNTIYF
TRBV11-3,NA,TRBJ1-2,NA,TGTGCCAGCAGCCCCCGGAGAGGGAATACCTATGGCTACACCTTC,CASSPRRGNTYGYTF
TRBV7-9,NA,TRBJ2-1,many,TGTGCCAGCAGCTTAGAAACCTCACTAAATGAGCAGTTCTTC,CASSLETSLNEQFF
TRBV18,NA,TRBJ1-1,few,TGTGCCAGCTCACCGGACAGTATGAACACTGAAGCTTTCTTT,CASSPDSMNTEAFF
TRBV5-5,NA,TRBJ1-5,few,TGTGCCAGCAGCTTGGAAGGGGCAGCCGCAAATCAGCCCCAGCATTTT,CASSLEGAAANQPQHF
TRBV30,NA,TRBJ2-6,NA,TGTGCCTGGAGTTTAGGTTACTCTGGGGCCAACGTCCTGACTTTC,CAWSLGYSGANVLTF
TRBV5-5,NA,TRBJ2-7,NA,TGTGCCAGCAGCTTCGTGAGGGGTCCCCCACCTTACGAGCAGTACTTC,CASSFVRGPPPYEQYF
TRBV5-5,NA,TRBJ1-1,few,TGTGCCAGCAGCTTGGATAGGGCGCACTTAAACACTGAAGCTTTCTTT,CASSLDRAHLNTEAFF
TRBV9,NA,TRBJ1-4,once,TGTGCCAGCAGCGTAGGTGGGGCGCGGGGGGAAAAACTGTTTTTT,CASSVGGARGEKLFF